Listed here are 20 T cell receptor beta chains from one sample, sequenced in a study of shared clonotypes between healthy human individuals. TCRdb's copy holds only in-frame clones and misses some; the assay was immunoSEQ multiplex PCR. The sample yields nearly 2 million clones, about 95% seen once. Selected positively for CCR7 and CD45RO-negative, naive CD8 cells excluded terminally differentiated effector memory CD45RA+ cells. Sequencing was carried out using naive CD8+ T cells sorted from blood. The source is a man aged 18 to 29 in good health.

The CDR3 nucleotides are TGTGCCAGCAGCTACTTCCGAGTGGGAGACATTCAGTACTTC. It encodes CASSYFRVGDIQYF. V usage is TRBV9 and J usage is TRBJ2-4; a possible D gene is TRBD2 (5 bases). CDR3 size: 14 residues. V dropped 4 bases and J dropped 8 bases, with 16 bases sitting between them. Germline V gene lookup returns CDR1 SGDLS and CDR2 YYNGEE.

The J gene is TRBJ2-1, the V gene TRBV6-6; D is possibly TRBD1 (6 bases). V shed 7 bases and J shed 8 bases, with 12 bases lying between them. The germline V gene has CDR1 MNHNY and CDR2 SVGAGI (reference sequence). There are 12 residues in the CDR3. The CDR3 reads CASTNRADEQFF. As DNA, the CDR3 is TGTGCCAGCACCAACAGGGCTGATGAGCAGTTCTTC.

Comment on this clone: The sample contains more than one DNA sequence encoding this CDR3. This chain links TRBV12-5 with TRBJ2-1; 9 bases agree with TRBD2. In germline, CDR1 is LGHNT, CDR2 FRNRAP. V shed 3 bases, J shed 3 bases, and the junction held 0 bases outside the gene matches. This CDR3 is 14 amino acids long. CDR3 amino acids: CASGLAGGYNEQFF. The CDR3 region has the DNA TGTGCTAGTGGTTTAGCGGGGGGCTACAATGAGCAGTTCTTC.

This clone has a handful of counts. This sequence joins TRBV6-5 and TRBJ2-2; D not certain. This CDR3 is built from 14 residues. Trimming pared 0 bases from V and 14 bases from J, leaving 16 bases between. CDR1 MNHEY and CDR2 SVGAGI come from the germline V gene. CDR3 nucleotides: TGTGCCAGCAGTTACTCGATCGATTTTGGAAGCCTGTTTTTT. This codes for CASSYSIDFGSLFF.

Concerning this clone itself: Other DNA sequences in the sample encode the same CDR3. The chain is built from TRBV7-9 and TRBJ1-2, with 8 bases that match TRBD1. CDR1 SEHNR and CDR2 FQNEAQ come from the germline V gene (reference sequence). The J segment lost 5 bases and the V segment lost 0 bases, leaving 2 bases of the junction unmatched. CDR3 length equals 14 residues. DNA of the CDR3: TGTGCCAGCAGCTTAGCCGGGACAGGATATGGCTACACCTTC. Its translation: CASSLAGTGYGYTF.

In the case of this clone: Different DNA sequences within this sample yield the same CDR3. This chain joins TRBV6-1 and TRBJ2-7; 9 bases line up with TRBD1. This CDR3 is 13 amino acids long. The junction had 3 bases not matched to a gene; V was cut back by 5 bases and J by 4 bases. Germline loops: CDR1 MNHNS, CDR2 SASEGT. The CDR3 coding sequence is TGTGCCAGCAGTAACAGGGGGCCTTACGAGCAGTACTTC. Amino acid sequence: CASSNRGPYEQYF.

CDR3 in amino acids: CASSLALYSGSSSYEQYF. CDR3 in DNA: TGTGCCAGCAGCTTAGCGCTCTATAGCGGGAGTAGCTCCTACGAGCAGTACTTC. V and J are TRBV7-8 and TRBJ2-7, with 9 bases identical to TRBD2. V lost 0 bases and J lost 0; bases outside the gene matches: 9. The CDR3 extends over 18 amino acids. Germline CDR1 and CDR2: SGHVS and FQNEAQ.

This clone has just one count. The same CDR3 arises from other DNA sequences in this sample as well. This chain joins TRBV7-9 and TRBJ2-5; no firm D call. This CDR3 is built from 13 residues. Trimming pared 5 bases from V and 5 bases from J, leaving 12 bases between. Germline V gene sequence: CDR1 SEHNR, CDR2 FQNEAQ (reference sequence). CDR3 region: CASSPPSRETQYF. The DNA for the CDR3 is TGTGCCAGCAGCCCCCCATCCCGTGAGACCCAGTACTTC.

The CDR3 DNA is TGTGCCAGCAGCTTAACGGGCGGCCTAGCGGGGGCAGAGACCCAGTACTTC. It translates to CASSLTGGLAGAETQYF. This chain uses TRBV7-3 with TRBJ2-5; 10 bases align to TRBD2. The CDR3 runs to 17 residues. The junction had 8 bases not matched to a gene; V was cut back by 0 bases and J by 4 bases. Germline V gene lookup returns CDR1 SGHTA and CDR2 FQGTGA.

The rearrangement joins TRBV5-6 to TRBJ2-2, with D perhaps assigned TRBD1 or TRBD2 (5 bases each). Between the trimmed V and J ends, which lost 0 bases and 5 bases, there was a span of 11 bases. This CDR3 region has 15 residues. Per the germline V gene, CDR1 is SGHDT and CDR2 is YYEEEE. The CDR3 loop is CASSLVPGTTGELFF. CDR3 nucleotides: TGTGCCAGCAGCTTGGTGCCAGGGACGACCGGGGAGCTGTTTTTT.

The chain employs TRBV7-9 and TRBJ2-7; D remains ambiguous. V lost 4 bases to trimming and J lost 3 bases, with 10 bases between them. CDR3 length equals 13 residues. The germline V gene encodes CDR1 SEHNR and CDR2 FQNEAQ (reference sequence). This CDR3 is CASSYGQIYEQYF. CDR3 DNA sequence: TGTGCCAGCAGCTATGGGCAGATCTACGAGCAGTACTTC.

Notes on this clone: Other DNA sequences within the sample encode an identical CDR3. The chain recombines TRBV29-1 with TRBJ2-7, with D possibly being TRBD2 (6 bases). The CDR3 has 13 residues. Germline lookup yields CDR1 SQVTM and CDR2 ANQGSEA. V lost 5 bases and J 2 bases, leaving 13 bases between the germline ends. CDR3 protein: CSVSEGQTYEQYF. The CDR3 DNA reads as TGCAGCGTTTCGGAGGGGCAGACCTACGAGCAGTACTTC.

This chain links TRBV6-5 with TRBJ1-2, with D maybe TRBD1 (6 bases). Germline values: CDR1 MNHEY, CDR2 SVGAGI. The CDR3 consists of 16 residues. Trimming removed 0 bases at V and 8 bases at J, with 19 bases between. This CDR3 is CASSYSPEGWGAGYTF. The CDR3 DNA reads as TGTGCCAGCAGTTACTCCCCTGAGGGTTGGGGGGCCGGCTACACCTTC.

This chain links TRBV27 with TRBJ2-1; the D is unclear. The CDR3 totals 14 residues. Germline lookup yields CDR1 MNHEY and CDR2 SMNVEV (reference sequence). Trimming pared 6 bases from V and 8 bases from J, leaving 17 bases between. The CDR3 sequence is CASRLDIGWDEQFF. The CDR3 DNA follows: TGTGCCAGCAGATTGGATATAGGGTGGGATGAGCAGTTCTTC.

The gene calls are TRBV2 and TRBJ2-7; D gene unclear. V lost 1 base and J lost 2, with 9 bases in between. The CDR3 extends over 14 amino acids. Germline V lookup: CDR1 SNHLY, CDR2 FYNNEI. CDR3 coding DNA: TGTGCCAGCAGTGAAGGGAATCGTCCCTACGAGCAGTACTTC. It specifies CASSEGNRPYEQYF.

This chain uses TRBV5-6 with TRBJ1-6; possible D gene TRBD1, 5 bases. CDR3 length: 14 residues. V lost 3 bases and J 7 bases, leaving 11 bases between the germline ends. Germline CDR1 and CDR2: SGHDT and YYEEEE. The CDR3 coding sequence is TGTGCCAGCAGCTCGGATGGGGGGAATTCACCCCTCCACTTT. It translates to CASSSDGGNSPLHF.

The chain's CDR3 is CASSFFHGELFF. The DNA for the CDR3 is TGTGCCAGCAGTTTCTTTCACGGGGAGCTGTTTTTT. The gene calls are TRBV27 and TRBJ2-2, with D uncertain. Between the trimmed V and J ends, which lost 3 bases and 7 bases, there was a span of 6 bases. CDR3 length: 12 residues. CDR1 and CDR2 (germline): MNHEY, SMNVEV (reference sequence).

V gene TRBV4-1 combines with J gene TRBJ2-5; TRBD1 matches 7 bases. The J segment lost 0 bases and the V segment lost 3 bases, leaving 7 bases of the junction unmatched. Germline V lookup: CDR1 MGHRA, CDR2 YSYEKL. This CDR3 has 16 residues. The CDR3 coding sequence is TGCGCCAGCAGCCATAGGACAGGATGGTACCAAGAGACCCAGTACTTC. This translates into CASSHRTGWYQETQYF.

V is TRBV11-2 and J is TRBJ2-3, with unresolved D. The CDR3 has 14 amino acids. Between the trimmed V and J ends, which lost 4 bases and 4 bases, there was a span of 12 bases. CDR1 and CDR2 (germline): SGHAT, FQNNGV. DNA of the CDR3: TGTGCCAGCAGCTCGACTTGGGGTGCAGATACGCAGTATTTT. Residues: CASSSTWGADTQYF.

In this sample, this clone turned up once. The genes are TRBV15 and TRBJ2-1, with 10 bases aligning to TRBD2. The CDR3 spans 17 residues. The germline CDR1 and CDR2 sequences are LNHNV and YYDKDF (reference sequence). Trimming at V came to 0 bases and at J to 3 bases, leaving 5 bases not matched to a gene. CDR3 in DNA: TGTGCCACCAGCAGAGAAGGTGGACTAGCGGTCTACAATGAGCAGTTCTTC. Protein sequence: CATSREGGLAVYNEQFF.